This T cell receptor (beta chain) is drawn from a study of shared clonotypes between healthy human individuals. Study observations and caveats: Exclusively blood specimens were collected; tissue repertoires likely differ.

Sequenced by immunoSEQ multiplex PCR; TCRdb stores in-frame clones only, minus some. The sample has hundreds of thousands of clones, roughly 95% seen once; the top ten hold 0.11%. The CDR3 runs to 14 residues. Per the germline V gene, CDR1 is SEHNR and CDR2 is FQNEAQ (reference sequence). The ends were cut back, 3 bases at V and 5 bases at J, with 10 bases in the middle. CD8 cells regarded as naive lacked CD45RO, were positively chosen for CCR7, and omitted terminally differentiated effector memory CD45RA+ cells. A note on this clone: Antigen: not known.

J is TRBJ1-4 and V is TRBV7-9; no reliable D call. The source is a young woman in good health. Sample: naive CD8+ T cells sorted from blood. CDR3 protein: CASSFGESNEKLFF. The CDR3 nucleotides are TGTGCCAGCAGCTTCGGGGAGTCAAATGAAAAACTGTTTTTT.